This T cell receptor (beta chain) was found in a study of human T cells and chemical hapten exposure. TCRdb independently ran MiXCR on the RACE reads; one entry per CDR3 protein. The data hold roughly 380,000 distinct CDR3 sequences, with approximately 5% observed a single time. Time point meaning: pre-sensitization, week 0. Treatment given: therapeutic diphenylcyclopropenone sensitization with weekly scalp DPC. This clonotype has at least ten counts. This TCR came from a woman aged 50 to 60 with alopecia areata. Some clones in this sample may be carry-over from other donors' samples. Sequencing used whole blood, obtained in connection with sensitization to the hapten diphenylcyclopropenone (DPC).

The CDR3 sequence: CASTPFRRAGGDTQYF. The CDR3 DNA sequence: TGTGCCAGCACCCCGTTCCGCCGGGCCGGGGGAGATACGCAGTATTTT. The chain recombines TRBV7-2 with TRBJ2-3; maybe TRBD2 (6 bases). V lost 7 bases, J lost 5 bases, and 22 bases lay in between. The CDR3 sequence is 16 residues long. Looked up from germline, CDR1 is SGHTA and CDR2 is FQGNSA.